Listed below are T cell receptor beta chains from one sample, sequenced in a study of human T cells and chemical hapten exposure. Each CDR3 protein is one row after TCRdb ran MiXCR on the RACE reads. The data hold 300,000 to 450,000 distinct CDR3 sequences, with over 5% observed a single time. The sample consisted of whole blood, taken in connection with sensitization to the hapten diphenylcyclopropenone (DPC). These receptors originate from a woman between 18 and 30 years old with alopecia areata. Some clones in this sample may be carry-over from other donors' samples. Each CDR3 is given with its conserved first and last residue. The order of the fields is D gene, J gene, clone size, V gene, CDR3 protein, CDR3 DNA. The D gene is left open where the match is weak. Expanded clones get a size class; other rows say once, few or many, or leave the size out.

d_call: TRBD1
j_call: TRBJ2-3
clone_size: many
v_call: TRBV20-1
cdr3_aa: CSARLRTGGSGDTQYF
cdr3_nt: TGCAGTGCTAGACTTAGGACAGGGGGCTCTGGAGATACGCAGTATTTT

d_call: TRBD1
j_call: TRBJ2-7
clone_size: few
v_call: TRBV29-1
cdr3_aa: CSVARDRVDEQYF
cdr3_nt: TGCAGCGTGGCCCGGGACAGGGTTGACGAGCAGTACTTC

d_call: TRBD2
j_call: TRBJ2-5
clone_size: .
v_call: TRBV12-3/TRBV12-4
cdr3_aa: CASSFSSGGAGETQYF
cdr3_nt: TGTGCCAGCAGTTTTTCTAGCGGGGGGGCTGGAGAGACCCAGTACTTC

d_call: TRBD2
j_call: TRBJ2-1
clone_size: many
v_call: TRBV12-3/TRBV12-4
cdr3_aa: CASSLAGGVHEQFF
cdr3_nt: TGTGCCAGCAGTTTAGCGGGAGGGGTCCATGAGCAGTTCTTC

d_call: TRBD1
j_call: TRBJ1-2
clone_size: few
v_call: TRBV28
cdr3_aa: CASRSGTAIYGYTF
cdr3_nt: TGTGCCAGCAGGTCCGGGACAGCCATCTATGGCTACACCTTC

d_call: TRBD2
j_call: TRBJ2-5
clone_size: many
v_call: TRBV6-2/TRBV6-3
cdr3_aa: CASSRTSGQETQYF
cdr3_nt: TGTGCCAGCAGTCGTACTAGCGGACAAGAGACCCAGTACTTC

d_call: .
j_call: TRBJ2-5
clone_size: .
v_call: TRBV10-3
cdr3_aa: CAISVDPTRLETQYF
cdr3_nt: TGTGCCATCAGTGTTGACCCCACTAGGTTAGAGACCCAGTACTTC

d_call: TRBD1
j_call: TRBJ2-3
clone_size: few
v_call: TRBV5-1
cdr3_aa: CASSSLPGQGAADTQYF
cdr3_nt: TGCGCCAGCAGCTCCTTGCCGGGACAGGGGGCCGCAGATACGCAGTATTTT

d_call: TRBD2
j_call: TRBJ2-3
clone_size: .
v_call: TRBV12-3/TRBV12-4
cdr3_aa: CASSLYGTKTDTQYF
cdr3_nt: TGTGCCAGCAGTTTATACGGGACTAAAACAGATACGCAGTATTTT

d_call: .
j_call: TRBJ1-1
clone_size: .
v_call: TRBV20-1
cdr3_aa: CSARRAGPNTEAFF
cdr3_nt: TGCAGTGCTAGAAGGGCAGGGCCGAACACTGAAGCTTTCTTT

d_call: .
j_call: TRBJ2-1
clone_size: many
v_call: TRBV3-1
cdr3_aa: CASSRSYSTRGFRQFF
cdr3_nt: TGTGCCAGCAGCCGATCATACAGTACTAGAGGCTTTCGGCAGTTCTTC

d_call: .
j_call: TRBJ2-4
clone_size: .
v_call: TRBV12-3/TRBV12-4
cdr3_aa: CASRAPGRPSSHLAKNIQYF
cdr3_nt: TGTGCCAGCAGGGCCCCGGGAAGGCCCTCGTCTCATCTAGCCAAAAACATTCAGTACTTC

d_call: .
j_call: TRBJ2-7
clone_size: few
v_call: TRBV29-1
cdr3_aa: CSVVFPGGQSYEQYF
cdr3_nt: TGCAGCGTTGTATTTCCGGGGGGACAGTCCTACGAGCAGTACTTC

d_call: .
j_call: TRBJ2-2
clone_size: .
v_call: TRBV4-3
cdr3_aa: CASSPGTAWANTGELFF
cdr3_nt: TGCGCCAGCAGCCCTGGGACCGCCTGGGCGAACACCGGGGAGCTGTTTTTT

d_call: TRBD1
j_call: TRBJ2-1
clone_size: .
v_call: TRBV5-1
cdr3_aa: CASSLQGQGRFF
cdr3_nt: TGCGCCAGCAGCTTGCAGGGACAGGGGAGGTTCTTC

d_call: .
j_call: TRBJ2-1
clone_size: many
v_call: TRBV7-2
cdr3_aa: CASSPNGNQFF
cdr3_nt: TGTGCCAGCAGCCCGAATGGAAACCAGTTCTTC

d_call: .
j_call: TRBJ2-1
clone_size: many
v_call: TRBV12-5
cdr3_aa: CASGLALREQFF
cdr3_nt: TGTGCTAGTGGTTTGGCATTACGGGAGCAGTTCTTC

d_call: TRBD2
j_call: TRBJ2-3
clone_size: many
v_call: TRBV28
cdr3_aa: CASSLFRLAGGPTDTQYF
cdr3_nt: TGTGCCAGCAGTTTATTCCGTCTAGCGGGGGGCCCCACAGATACGCAGTATTTT